These 31 T cell receptor beta chains came from one sample sequenced in a study of response to subunit inactivated influenza vaccine. TCRdb recomputed calls from the RT-PCR reads with MiXCR, one row per CDR3 protein. The sample holds 500,000 to 750,000 distinct CDR3 sequences, about 14% seen once. The input for sequencing was PBMCs from blood, taken 12 days after vaccination. These receptors came from a middle-aged man who received an inactivated influenza vaccine.

The J gene is TRBJ2-1, the V gene TRBV9, with 13 nucleotides matching TRBD2. CDR1 is SGDLS, CDR2 YYNGEE, per germline. This CDR3 is 16 amino acids long. V lost 4 bases to trimming and J lost 9 bases; unmatched junction nucleotides: 10. In DNA form, the CDR3 reads TGTGCCAGCAGCCCCGCGGGACTAGCGGGATTCGCTGAGCAGTTCTTC. It is translated as CASSPAGLAGFAEQFF. The full variable domain, its missing parts supplied by reference TRBV9 and TRBJ2-1, is DSGVTQTPKHLITATGQRVTLRCSPRSGDLSVYWYQQSLDQGLQFLIQYYNGEERAKGNILERFSAQQFPDLHSELNLSSLELGDSALYFCASSPAGLAGFAEQFFGPGTRLTVL.

In its sample, this clonotype was seen many times. This chain uses TRBV28 with TRBJ2-7; 14 bases are a match to TRBD2. Germline lookup yields CDR1 MDHEN and CDR2 SYDVKM. The V segment lost 4 bases and the J segment 1 base; nucleotides outside the gene matches: 6. The CDR3 is made up of 17 amino acids. CDR3: CASSSPGLAGVSYEQYF. For the CDR3, the DNA is TGTGCCAGCAGTTCCCCGGGACTAGCGGGAGTTTCCTACGAGCAGTACTTC.

This clonotype was recorded a few times. V usage is TRBV11-1 and J usage is TRBJ2-6, with D perhaps TRBD1 (6 bases). This CDR3 has 19 residues. Germline V gene data show CDR1 as SGHAT and CDR2 as FQDESV (reference sequence). V was clipped by 2 bases and J by 1 base, with 18 bases between them. CDR3 region: CASSLTGLNRVSGANVLTF. The CDR3 nucleotides are TGTGCCAGCAGCTTAACCGGATTGAACAGGGTGTCTGGGGCCAACGTCCTGACTTTC.

This clonotype was recorded a few times. The V gene is TRBV6-1, the J gene TRBJ2-3; D uncertain. This CDR3 is 15 amino acids long. Germline CDR1 MNHNS, CDR2 SASEGT. V lost 8 bases and J 2 bases, leaving 17 bases between the germline ends. The CDR3 nucleotides read TGTGCCAGCTGCGAGGACCACTCACTCACAGATACGCAGTATTTT. Its protein is CASCEDHSLTDTQYF.

This chain uses TRBV5-1 with TRBJ1-4; D uncertain. This CDR3 spans 14 amino acids. V dropped 4 bases and J dropped 4 bases, with 11 bases sitting between them. Germline-derived CDR1 and CDR2 are SGHRS and YFSETQ. The CDR3 nucleotides are TGCGCCAGCAGCAGGACGGTCAATAATGAAAAACTGTTTTTT. It encodes CASSRTVNNEKLFF.

This clonotype has at least ten counts. This chain links TRBV4-3 with TRBJ2-4; the D gene is possibly TRBD1 (6 bases). Germline V gene lookup returns CDR1 LGHNA and CDR2 YSLEER. The CDR3 runs to 14 residues. V was cut by 0 bases and J by 10 bases, with 13 bases left in between. The CDR3 bases are TGCGCCAGCAGCCAAGATAGGCAGGGGCAAATTCAGTACTTC. Translating gives CASSQDRQGQIQYF.

The rearrangement joins TRBV4-3 to TRBJ2-1; D unclear. The CDR3 runs to 14 residues. The V end lost 4 bases, the J end lost 8 bases, and 15 bases lay between the germline ends. Germline CDR1 LGHNA, CDR2 YSLEER. The CDR3 DNA follows: TGCGCCAGCAGCCCCGCCCTGGGTGATTATGAGCAGTTCTTC. It translates to CASSPALGDYEQFF.

This clonotype was seen a handful of times. The chain employs TRBV12-3 or TRBV12-4 and TRBJ1-1; possibly TRBD1 for D (6 bases). There are 15 residues in the CDR3. Trimming took off 3 bases at V and 1 base at J, with 12 bases between the two ends. The CDR3: CASSFLTGPNTEAFF. CDR3 nucleotides: TGTGCCAGCAGTTTTTTAACAGGGCCGAACACTGAAGCTTTCTTT.

The chain links TRBV6-2 or TRBV6-3 to TRBJ1-5; D possibly corresponds to TRBD1 (5 bases). Trimming pared 8 bases from V and 5 bases from J, leaving 16 bases between. The CDR3 sequence is 14 residues long. Germline V lookup: CDR1 MNHEY, CDR2 SVGEGT. The CDR3 protein is CASSGPGPYQPQHF. CDR3 DNA: TGTGCCAGCTCAGGGCCCGGCCCCTATCAGCCCCAGCATTTT.

The chain has TRBV3-1 and TRBJ2-2; D unclear. Trimming pared 7 bases from V and 6 bases from J, leaving 15 bases between. The V gene's germline CDR1 is LGHDT and CDR2 YNNKEL (reference sequence). The CDR3 is 14 amino acids. The CDR3 here is CASKPGLAAGELFF. In nucleotides, the CDR3 is TGTGCCAGCAAACCGGGCCTCGCCGCCGGGGAGCTGTTTTTT.

This clonotype was found many times. This chain joins TRBV7-9 and TRBJ2-2; no definite D call. V lost 5 bases, J lost 0 bases, and 7 bases lay in between. Per the germline V gene, CDR1 is SEHNR and CDR2 is FQNEAQ (reference sequence). The CDR3 is 14 residues long. This chain's CDR3 is CASSLNTNTGELFF. For the CDR3, the DNA is TGTGCCAGCAGCCTAAACACGAACACCGGGGAGCTGTTTTTT.

This clonotype turned up a few times. This chain connects TRBV11-2 to TRBJ2-7; D might be TRBD2 (5 bases). The CDR3 runs 16 residues. The germline V gene has CDR1 SGHAT and CDR2 FQNNGV. V dropped 3 bases and J dropped 4 bases, with 19 bases sitting between them. CDR3 in DNA: TGTGCCAGCAGCTTCCCGGGCGGGCCCAAAAGTTACGAGCAGTACTTC. Protein sequence: CASSFPGGPKSYEQYF.

The CDR3 DNA is TGTGCCAGCAGCCAAGAGAAAGTTGTAGGTCCGACCCAGTACTTC. Its protein product is CASSQEKVVGPTQYF. The chain recombines TRBV4-2 with TRBJ2-5; no firm D call. The CDR3 runs to 15 residues. The V end was cut by 0 bases, the J end by 7 bases, with 15 bases between. From germline, CDR1 is LGHNA and CDR2 YNFKEQ.

This clonotype was counted between two and nine times. The chain joins TRBV5-1 to TRBJ1-6; TRBD1 matches 8 bases. The germline gives CDR1 SGHRS, CDR2 YFSETQ. With 0 bases clipped from V and 7 bases from J, the junction kept 3 bases outside the gene matches. This CDR3 has 15 residues. The CDR3 coding sequence is TGCGCCAGCAGCTTGGTTCACAGGGGGAATTCACCCCTCCACTTT. This translates into CASSLVHRGNSPLHF.

This chain uses TRBV3-1 with TRBJ1-6, with TRBD1 as a possible D gene (6 bases). The CDR3 is 13 amino acids. Trimming removed 0 bases at V and 13 bases at J, with 10 bases between. Germline CDR1 reads LGHDT; CDR2 reads YNNKEL (reference sequence). Written as DNA, the CDR3 is TGTGCCAGCAGCCAAGATCTCGACAGGCCCCTCCACTTT. It codes for CASSQDLDRPLHF.

The rearrangement links TRBV3-1 to TRBJ2-7; 9 positions match TRBD1. Germline-derived CDR1 and CDR2 are LGHDT and YNNKEL (reference sequence). V was pared by 1 base and J by 6 bases, with 13 bases of the junction left unmatched. The CDR3 is made up of 17 amino acids. The CDR3 DNA is TGTGCCAGCAGCCAAGCTGGACAGGGGCGCCGTCTGGGCGAGCAGTACTTC. Translated, it gives CASSQAGQGRRLGEQYF.

This clonotype was found a few times. This chain joins TRBV7-2 and TRBJ2-1, with D uncertain. The CDR3 spans 13 residues. Deletions cut 5 bases from V and 10 bases from J, with 15 bases between. CDR1 and CDR2 from the germline V gene are SGHTA and FQGNSA. CDR3 in DNA: TGTGCCAGCAGCATCAAGGCCGCCGGAGAGCAGTTCTTC. Translation: CASSIKAAGEQFF.

This clonotype has just a few counts. CDR3 DNA sequence: TGTGCCAGCAGTTACGGAGGGTCCCTATATAATTCACCCCTCCACTTT. Translated, it gives CASSYGGSLYNSPLHF. This sequence joins TRBV6-5 and TRBJ1-6, with no clear D. CDR1 is MNHEY and CDR2 is SVGAGI in the germline V gene. Trimming removed 2 bases from V and 4 bases from J, with 12 bases in between. This CDR3 region has 16 residues.

This clonotype turned up a few times. The chain carries TRBV11-2 and TRBJ1-5; 9 nucleotides match TRBD1. Germline V CDR1 and CDR2: SGHAT, FQNNGV. The CDR3 sequence is 16 residues long. V trimming: 3 bases; J trimming: 2 bases; junction bases outside the gene matches: 5. CDR3 sequence: CASSFTGGSGNQPQHF. DNA of the CDR3: TGTGCCAGCAGCTTCACAGGGGGCTCTGGCAATCAGCCCCAGCATTTT.

The V and J genes are TRBV5-6 and TRBJ2-1; D is perhaps TRBD2 (5 bases). Germline-derived CDR1 and CDR2 are SGHDT and YYEEEE. This CDR3 comprises 15 residues. V was pared by 3 bases and J by 9 bases, with 19 bases between. The CDR3 DNA is TGTGCCAGCAGCTCGTTAGAGCCACTAGTCACTGAGCAGTTCTTC. Translated: CASSSLEPLVTEQFF.

This clonotype was detected a few times. The chain has TRBV5-1 and TRBJ2-6; D is undetermined. V dropped 0 bases and J dropped 1 base, with 8 bases sitting between them. CDR3 length: 16 amino acids. Germline loops: CDR1 SGHRS, CDR2 YFSETQ. The CDR3 nucleotides are TGCGCCAGCAGCTTGGTAGTAGCTTCTGGGGCCAACGTCCTGACTTTC. Its translation is CASSLVVASGANVLTF.

This clonotype was found a few times. The genes are TRBV14 and TRBJ2-1; weak D call: TRBD1 (6 bases). The germline V gene has CDR1 SGHDN and CDR2 FVKESK. CDR3 length equals 18 residues. The V and J ends lost 0 bases and 1 base respectively, with 16 bases between them. The CDR3 loop is CASSQDVLGAKSYNEQFF. CDR3 nucleotide sequence: TGTGCCAGCAGCCAAGATGTTTTGGGGGCCAAGTCCTACAATGAGCAGTTCTTC.

This rearrangement joins TRBV4-3 to TRBJ2-3, with 7 bases that match TRBD2. V lost 3 bases to trimming and J lost 7 bases; unmatched junction nucleotides: 10. The CDR3 has 15 residues. Looked up from germline, CDR1 is LGHNA and CDR2 is YSLEER. CDR3 loop: CASSHRAGDLNTQYF. The CDR3 DNA sequence: TGCGCCAGCAGCCATCGGGCGGGAGATCTTAATACGCAGTATTTT.

This clonotype was seen only a few times. The chain combines TRBV9 with TRBJ1-4, with 9 bases that match TRBD1. The J segment lost 7 bases and the V segment lost 3 bases, leaving 7 bases of the junction unmatched. CDR1 and CDR2 (germline): SGDLS, YYNGEE. CDR3 size: 15 residues. The CDR3 coding sequence is TGTGCCAGCAGCGCCACCTCGACAGGGGGTGAAAAACTGTTTTTT. Its translation: CASSATSTGGEKLFF.

The V and J genes are TRBV2 and TRBJ2-1; TRBD2 matches at 8 bases. The CDR3 is 17 residues long. Losses at the gene ends were 6 bases for V and 0 bases for J; bases not matched to a gene: 10. Germline V gene lookup returns CDR1 SNHLY and CDR2 FYNNEI. The CDR3 DNA reads TGTGCCAGCAGCATCCCCCTACTAGCGGCCTCCTACAATGAGCAGTTCTTC. The encoded protein is CASSIPLLAASYNEQFF.

This clonotype was seen a handful of times. The chain combines TRBV10-2 with TRBJ1-3; D unclear. The CDR3 sequence is 15 residues long. V lost 4 bases to trimming and J lost 0 bases, with 10 bases between them. Germline loops: CDR1 WSHSY, CDR2 SAAADI. Written as DNA, the CDR3 is TGCGCCAGCAGTGCGACGGGGAGCTCTGGAAACACCATATATTTT. Protein product: CASSATGSSGNTIYF.

This clonotype has ten or more counts. V is TRBV28 and J is TRBJ2-1; TRBD1 or TRBD2 may be the D gene (5 bases each). Trimming stripped 6 bases from V and 0 bases from J, with 18 bases between. The CDR3 runs to 17 residues. Germline values: CDR1 MDHEN, CDR2 SYDVKM. CDR3 residues: CASRTDTGTDSYNEQFF. The CDR3 nucleotides are TGTGCCAGCAGGACCGATACCGGGACCGACTCCTACAATGAGCAGTTCTTC.

This rearrangement joins TRBV20-1 to TRBJ2-7, with D perhaps assigned TRBD1 or TRBD2 (5 bases each). Germline V gene data show CDR1 as DFQATT and CDR2 as SNEGSKA (reference sequence). The V gene lost 5 bases and the J gene lost 7 bases, with 21 bases spanning the gap. The CDR3 is made up of 14 amino acids. The CDR3 DNA reads TGCAGTGCTCAACCGGGACGTGGGACGGGGGAGCAGTACTTC. Translating gives CSAQPGRGTGEQYF.

The sample holds many counts of this clonotype. CDR3 in DNA: TGTGCCAGCAGTTTCAACAATCAGCCCCAGCATTTT. It is translated as CASSFNNQPQHF. The gene calls are TRBV12-3 or TRBV12-4 and TRBJ1-5; D is unclear. Trimming took off 3 bases at V and 3 bases at J, with 3 bases between the two ends. The CDR3 extends over 12 amino acids.

In its sample, this clonotype was seen many times. The V gene is TRBV10-3, the J gene TRBJ1-4; possibly TRBD1 for D (6 bases). V was clipped by 3 bases and J by 5 bases, with 13 bases between them. Germline-derived CDR1 and CDR2 are ENHRY and SYGVKD. This CDR3 contains 15 residues. As DNA, the CDR3 is TGTGCCATCAGTGACGGGCCCGGACAGAATGAAAAACTGTTTTTT. Amino acid sequence: CAISDGPGQNEKLFF.

This clonotype was seen repeatedly, ten times or more. The rearrangement links TRBV5-5 to TRBJ2-7, with TRBD1 identical over 8 bases. After removal of 5 bases from V and 3 bases from J, the junction contained 4 bases not matched to a gene. Germline V CDR1 and CDR2: SGHKS, YYEKEE (reference sequence). This CDR3 is 13 amino acids long. CDR3 nucleotide sequence: TGTGCCAGCAGAAAAACAGGGGGCTACGAGCAGTACTTC. Translating it yields CASRKTGGYEQYF. The whole variable domain, remainder taken from reference TRBV5-5 and TRBJ2-7, is DAGVTQSPTHLIKTRGQQVTLRCSPISGHKSVSWYQQVLGQGPQFIFQYYEKEERGRGNFPDRFSARQFPNYSSELNVNALLLGDSALYLCASRKTGGYEQYFGPGTRLTVT.